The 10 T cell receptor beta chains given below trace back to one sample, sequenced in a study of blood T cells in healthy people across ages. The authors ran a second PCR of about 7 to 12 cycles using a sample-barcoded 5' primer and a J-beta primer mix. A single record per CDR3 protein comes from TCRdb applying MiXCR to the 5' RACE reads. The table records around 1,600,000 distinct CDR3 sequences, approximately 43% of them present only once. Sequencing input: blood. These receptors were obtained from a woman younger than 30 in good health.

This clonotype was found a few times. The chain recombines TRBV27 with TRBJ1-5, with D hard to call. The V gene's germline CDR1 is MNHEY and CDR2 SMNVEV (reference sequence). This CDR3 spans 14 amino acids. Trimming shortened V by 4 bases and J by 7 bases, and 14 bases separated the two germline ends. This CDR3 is CASSSNGVRQPQHF. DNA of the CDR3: TGTGCCAGCAGTTCCAACGGGGTGCGGCAGCCCCAGCATTTT.

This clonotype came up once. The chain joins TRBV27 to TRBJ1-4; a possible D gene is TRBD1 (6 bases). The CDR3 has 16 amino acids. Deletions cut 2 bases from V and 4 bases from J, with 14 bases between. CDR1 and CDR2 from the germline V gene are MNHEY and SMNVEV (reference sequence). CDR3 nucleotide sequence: TGTGCCAGCAGTTTAGTATTCAGGGGCCGTAATGAAAAACTGTTTTTT. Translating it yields CASSLVFRGRNEKLFF.

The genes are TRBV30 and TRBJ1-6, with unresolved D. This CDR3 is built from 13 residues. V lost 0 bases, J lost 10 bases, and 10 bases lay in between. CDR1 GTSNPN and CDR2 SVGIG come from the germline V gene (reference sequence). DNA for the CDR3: TGTGCCTGGAGTGTAAACGGCCGATCACCCCTCCACTTT. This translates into CAWSVNGRSPLHF.

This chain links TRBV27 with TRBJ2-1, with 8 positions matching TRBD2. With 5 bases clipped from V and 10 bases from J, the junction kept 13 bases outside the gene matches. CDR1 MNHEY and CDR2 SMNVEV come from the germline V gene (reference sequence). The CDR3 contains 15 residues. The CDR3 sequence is CASSPGGGTSYEQFF. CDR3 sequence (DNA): TGTGCCAGCAGTCCCGGGGGGGGGACTTCCTACGAGCAGTTCTTC.

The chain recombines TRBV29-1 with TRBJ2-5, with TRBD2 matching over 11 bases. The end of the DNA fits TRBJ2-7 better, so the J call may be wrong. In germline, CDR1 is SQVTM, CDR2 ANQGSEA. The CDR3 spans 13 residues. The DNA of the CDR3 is TGCAGCGTGAAACTAGCGGGGGCCTACGAGCAGTACTTC. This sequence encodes CSVKLAGAYEQYF.

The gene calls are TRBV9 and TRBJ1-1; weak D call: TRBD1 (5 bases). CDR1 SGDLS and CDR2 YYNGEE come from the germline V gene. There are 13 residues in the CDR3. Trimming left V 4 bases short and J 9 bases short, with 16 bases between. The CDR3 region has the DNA TGTGCCAGCAGCCACAGTGAGGGGCCCCAAGCTTTCTTT. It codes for CASSHSEGPQAFF. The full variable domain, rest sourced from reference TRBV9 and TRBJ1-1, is DSGVTQTPKHLITATGQRVTLRCSPRSGDLSVYWYQQSLDQGLQFLIQYYNGEERAKGNILERFSAQQFPDLHSELNLSSLELGDSALYFCASSHSEGPQAFFGQGTRLTVV.

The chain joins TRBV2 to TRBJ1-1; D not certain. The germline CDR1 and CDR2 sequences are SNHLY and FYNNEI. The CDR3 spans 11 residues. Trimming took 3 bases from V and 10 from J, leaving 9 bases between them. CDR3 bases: TGTGCCAGCAGTGATATGAGAGGAGCTTTCTTT. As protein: CASSDMRGAFF.

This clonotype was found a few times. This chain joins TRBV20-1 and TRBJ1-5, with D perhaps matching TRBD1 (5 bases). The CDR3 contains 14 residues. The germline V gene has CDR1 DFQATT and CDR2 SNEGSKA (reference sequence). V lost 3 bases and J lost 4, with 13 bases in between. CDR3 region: CSASARRANQPQHF. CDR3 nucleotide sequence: TGCAGTGCTAGCGCCCGCAGGGCAAATCAGCCCCAGCATTTT.

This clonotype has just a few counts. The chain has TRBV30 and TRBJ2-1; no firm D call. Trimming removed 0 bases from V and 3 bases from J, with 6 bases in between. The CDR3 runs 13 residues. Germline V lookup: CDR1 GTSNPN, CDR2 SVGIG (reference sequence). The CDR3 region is CAWSVTVYNEQFF. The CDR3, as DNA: TGTGCCTGGAGTGTAACAGTCTACAATGAGCAGTTCTTC.

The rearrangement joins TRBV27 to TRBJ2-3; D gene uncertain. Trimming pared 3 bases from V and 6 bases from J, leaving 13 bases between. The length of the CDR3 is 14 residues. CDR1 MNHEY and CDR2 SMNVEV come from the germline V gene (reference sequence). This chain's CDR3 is CASSFGPVRDTQYF. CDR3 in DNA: TGTGCCAGCAGTTTTGGGCCCGTTCGGGATACGCAGTATTTT.